This TCR beta chain was observed in a study of T cell changes during pregnancy in multiple sclerosis. The CDR3 runs to 14 residues. Per the germline V gene, CDR1 is SGHRS and CDR2 is YFSETQ. Trimming cost V 5 bases and J 0 bases, with 9 bases left between them. Sequencing was performed with immunoSEQ multiplex PCR; in TCRdb, only in-frame clones are kept and a portion is missing. The sample includes around 80,000 clones, roughly nine tenths seen only once; the top ten take roughly 1.4%. The chain uses TRBV5-1 and TRBJ1-3; D perhaps matches TRBD1 (5 bases). This sequence originates from a female donor with multiple sclerosis, enrolled in a pregnancy study. The material was peripheral blood, obtained before pregnancy. The CDR3 sequence: CASSRGTSGNTIYF. Here the CDR3 DNA reads TGCGCCAGCAGTCGGGGGACCTCTGGAAACACCATATATTTT.